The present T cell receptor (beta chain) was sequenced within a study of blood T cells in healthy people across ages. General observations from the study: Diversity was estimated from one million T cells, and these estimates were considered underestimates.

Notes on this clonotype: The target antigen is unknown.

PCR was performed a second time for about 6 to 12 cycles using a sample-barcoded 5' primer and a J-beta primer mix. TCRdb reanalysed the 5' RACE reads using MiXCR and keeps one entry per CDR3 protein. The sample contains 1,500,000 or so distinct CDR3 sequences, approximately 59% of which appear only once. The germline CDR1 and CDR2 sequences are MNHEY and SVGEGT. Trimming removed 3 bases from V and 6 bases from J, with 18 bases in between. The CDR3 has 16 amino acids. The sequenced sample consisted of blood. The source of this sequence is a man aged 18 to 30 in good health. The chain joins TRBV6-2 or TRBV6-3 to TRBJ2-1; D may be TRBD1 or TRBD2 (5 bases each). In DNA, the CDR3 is TGTGCCAGCAGTTATCTGCAGGGCGCGGGTCGCAATGAGCAGTTCTTC. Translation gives CASSYLQGAGRNEQFF.